Following are 18 T cell receptor beta chains from one sample sequenced in a study of regulatory T cells in long-lasting Graves disease. Time point indicated: newly diagnosed GD, antithyroid drugs for less than 3 months. Construction of the TCR library relied on RNA isolated from PBMCs. Arm-PCR of CDR3 regions with iRepertoire HTBI primers generated TCR beta libraries. TCRdb analysed the multiplex PCR reads with MiXCR anew, one entry per CDR3 protein. Altogether roughly 510,000 distinct CDR3 sequences are present, more than 15% being singletons, with the ten largest covering about 12%. The same specimen was also included in a second study, on T cells in Graves' hyperthyroidism and ophthalmopathy.

Sample: peripheral blood mononuclear cells (PBMCs), taken at new diagnosis, from a patient treated with antithyroid drugs. The receptors stem from a man aged 18 to 35 with Graves disease.

V usage is TRBV7-6 and J usage is TRBJ2-1; D is possibly TRBD1 or TRBD2 (5 bases each). The DNA end is a closer match to TRBJ2-5, so the J assignment may be wrong. This CDR3 has 15 residues. CDR1 is SGHVS, CDR2 FNYEAQ, per germline. CDR3 sequence reads: CASSPKFGAQETQYF. In DNA, the CDR3 is TGTGCCAGCAGCCCCAAGTTCGGGGCTCAAGAGACCCAGTACTTC.

This clonotype has ten or more counts. The chain's CDR3 is CSARDTREQYF. The CDR3 DNA sequence: TGCAGTGCTAGAGATACCCGTGAGCAGTACTTC. The chain joins TRBV20-1 to TRBJ2-7; D ambiguous. The CDR3 loop spans 11 amino acids. The germline V and J ends were trimmed by 0 bases and 7 bases, with 7 bases remaining between them. The germline V gene encodes CDR1 DFQATT and CDR2 SNEGSKA (reference sequence).

This chain connects TRBV20-1 to TRBJ2-2, with 7 nucleotides matching TRBD2. Germline lookup yields CDR1 DFQATT and CDR2 SNEGSKA (reference sequence). The V gene end was trimmed by 1 base and the J gene end by 1 base; junction bases not matched to a gene: 12. The CDR3 extends over 18 amino acids. CDR3 residues: CSARAPVRLAQNTGELFF. CDR3 DNA sequence: TGCAGTGCTAGAGCCCCTGTACGACTAGCCCAGAACACCGGGGAGCTGTTTTTT.

In DNA form, the CDR3 reads TGTGCCTGGAGTGTCGCAGGGAGACGCGGTAATTCACCCCTCCACTTT. Encoded protein: CAWSVAGRRGNSPLHF. This chain links TRBV30 with TRBJ1-6; a possible D gene is TRBD1 (5 bases). There are 16 residues in the CDR3. V lost 0 bases to trimming and J lost 6 bases, with 15 bases between them. Germline lookup yields CDR1 GTSNPN and CDR2 SVGIG (reference sequence).

This clonotype was recorded at least ten times. The CDR3 here is CAWSPSIVTEKLFF. As DNA, the CDR3 is TGTGCCTGGAGTCCCAGTATCGTCACCGAAAAACTGTTTTTT. The chain is built from TRBV30 and TRBJ1-4, with D unresolved. CDR3 length: 14 amino acids. Germline loops: CDR1 GTSNPN, CDR2 SVGIG (reference sequence). The germline V and J ends were trimmed by 2 bases and 8 bases, with 15 bases remaining between them.

The V call is TRBV5-1, the J call TRBJ2-7; 10 nucleotides match TRBD1. The germline V gene has CDR1 SGHRS and CDR2 YFSETQ. V shed 3 bases, J shed 5 bases, and the junction held 5 bases outside the gene matches. This CDR3 is built from 14 residues. The chain's CDR3 is CASSSGQGYDEQYF. For the CDR3, the DNA is TGCGCCAGCAGCTCGGGACAGGGGTACGACGAGCAGTACTTC.

This clonotype was seen more than once but under ten times. The chain employs TRBV24-1 and TRBJ2-7, with D perhaps being TRBD1 or TRBD2 (5 bases each). V was pared by 0 bases and J by 6 bases, with 5 bases between. This CDR3 comprises 12 residues. CDR1 is KGHDR and CDR2 is SFDVKD in the germline V gene. The CDR3 nucleotides read TGTGCCACCAGTGATTTGGGGGGCGAGCAGTACTTC. This gives the protein CATSDLGGEQYF.

Concerning this clonotype itself: This may be a read error: a much more frequent sequence differs by one nucleotide. The chain combines TRBV3-1 with TRBJ2-1, with D uncertain. From germline, CDR1 is LGHDT and CDR2 YNNKEL (reference sequence). The CDR3 totals 15 residues. The V end was cut by 1 base, the J end by 13 bases, with 20 bases between. This CDR3 reads CASSQVGDVEETQFF. The CDR3 coding sequence is TGTGCCAGCAGCCAAGTAGGCGACGTGGAAGAGACCCAGTTCTTC.

V is TRBV24-1 and J is TRBJ2-1, with D maybe TRBD1 (6 bases). Germline-derived CDR1 and CDR2 are KGHDR and SFDVKD. CDR3 length equals 13 residues. Trimming stripped 9 bases from V and 4 bases from J, with 12 bases between. The CDR3 bases are TGTGCCACCGGAAACAGGGTTTACAATGAGCAGTTCTTC. Encoded protein: CATGNRVYNEQFF.

The CDR3 DNA is TGTGCCAGCAGTTACCCGAGATCTCAGAGGACTAGCGATTGGCCGAACACCGGGGAGCTGTTTTTT. The encoded protein is CASSYPRSQRTSDWPNTGELFF. The chain uses TRBV6-5 and TRBJ2-2; the match to TRBD2 covers 9 bases. The CDR3 consists of 22 residues. Germline V gene lookup returns CDR1 MNHEY and CDR2 SVGAGI. V shed 2 bases and J 0 bases; nucleotides not matched to a gene: 19.

This clonotype was seen many times. The J gene is TRBJ2-5, the V gene TRBV29-1; 14 bases align to TRBD2. This CDR3 contains 14 residues. Trimming cost V 6 bases and J 2 bases; bases outside gene matches: 2. CDR1 SQVTM and CDR2 ANQGSEA come from the germline V gene. The DNA for the CDR3 is TGCAGCGTCGGGACTAGCGGGGGACAAGAGACCCAGTACTTC. Translating gives CSVGTSGGQETQYF.

Ten or more counts support this clonotype. The chain has TRBV12-3 or TRBV12-4 and TRBJ1-2, with 12 bases lining up with TRBD1. The CDR3 is 16 amino acids. The V and J ends lost 6 bases and 7 bases, in that order; junction bases with no gene match: 12. Here the CDR3 reads CASSRRRDRGPSGYTF. CDR3 sequence (DNA): TGTGCCAGCAGCCGCCGCAGGGACAGGGGGCCGAGTGGCTACACCTTC.

This clonotype was detected many times. The rearrangement uses TRBV12-3 or TRBV12-4 and TRBJ2-3, with TRBD2 matching 10 bases. This CDR3 comprises 17 residues. V lost 6 bases to trimming and J lost 5 bases; unmatched junction nucleotides: 14. The CDR3 loop is CASRPGTSALREDTQYF. CDR3 nucleotides: TGTGCCAGCAGGCCAGGGACTAGCGCCCTCCGAGAAGATACGCAGTATTTT.

As DNA, the CDR3 is TGTGCCAGCAGTGAGACAGCCTCTGGAAACACCATATATTTT. This translates into CASSETASGNTIYF. This chain uses TRBV6-1 with TRBJ1-3; D is possibly TRBD1 (5 bases). V was trimmed by 3 bases and J by 0 bases, leaving 6 bases between them. CDR3 length: 14 residues. Germline CDR1 is MNHNS and CDR2 is SASEGT.

The CDR3 DNA is TGCAGTGCTAGAGGCGTTAGCGGGGGAGCGAACACCGGGGAGCTGTTTTTT. As protein: CSARGVSGGANTGELFF. V is TRBV20-1 and J is TRBJ2-2, with 9 bases fitting TRBD2. Germline V gene lookup returns CDR1 DFQATT and CDR2 SNEGSKA (reference sequence). V trimming: 1 base; J trimming: 0 bases; junction bases outside the gene matches: 6. The CDR3 is 17 residues long.

This clonotype was detected many times. V is TRBV20-1 and J is TRBJ2-3; 12 nucleotides align to TRBD2. There are 14 residues in the CDR3. Germline CDR1 reads DFQATT; CDR2 reads SNEGSKA (reference sequence). Trimming took 3 bases from V and 4 from J; bases not matched to a gene: 2. The CDR3 bases are TGCAGTGCTAGCGGACTAGCGGGATCAGATACGCAGTATTTT. As protein: CSASGLAGSDTQYF.

This clonotype was detected ten times or more. V is TRBV7-3 and J is TRBJ2-1; D remains unclear. The V and J ends lost 1 base and 0 bases respectively, with 7 bases between them. The V gene's germline CDR1 is SGHTA and CDR2 FQGTGA. This CDR3 has 15 amino acids. The CDR3 here is CASSLILSSYNEQFF. Written as DNA, the CDR3 is TGTGCCAGCAGCTTAATTTTAAGCTCCTACAATGAGCAGTTCTTC. Combining the CDR3 with reference TRBV7-3 and TRBJ2-1 gives the whole variable domain GAGVSQTPSNKVTEKGKYVELRCDPISGHTALYWYRQSLGQGPEFLIYFQGTGAADDSGLPNDRFFAVRPEGSVSTLKIQRTERGDSAVYLCASSLILSSYNEQFFGPGTRLTVL.

This clonotype was recorded many times. The chain has TRBV28 and TRBJ2-1, with a possible D match to TRBD2 (5 bases). The germline V gene has CDR1 MDHEN and CDR2 SYDVKM. The CDR3 consists of 16 residues. V lost 5 bases and J 0 bases, leaving 14 bases between the germline ends. CDR3 residues: CASSGWVAHSYNEQFF. DNA for the CDR3: TGTGCCAGCAGTGGCTGGGTAGCGCACTCCTACAATGAGCAGTTCTTC.